This T cell receptor beta chain emerged from a study of blood T cell repertoires in COVID-19. The CDR3 extends over 19 amino acids. Libraries were prepared by immunoSEQ multiplex PCR; TCRdb keeps only in-frame clonotypes and omits some of them. Here the sample spans 200,000 or so clones, approximately 90% being singletons. J is TRBJ2-1 and V is TRBV21-1; TRBD2 reflects the table's D call only, with no check against the DNA. TRBV21-1 is a recognized pseudogene. The sequenced material came from peripheral blood. The TCR was taken from a man aged 55 to 69 with COVID-19, enrolled during active disease. Written as DNA, the CDR3 is TGTGCCAGCAGCCGACCAGCGGGAGGGCGTCCTAGCTCCTACAATGAGCAGTTCTTC. It is translated as CASSRPAGGRPSSYNEQFF.